This TCR beta chain derives from a study of blood T cell repertoires in COVID-19 (dated by TCRdb to the early 2020s). Study-level background: Samples covering the acute and convalescent phases of COVID-19 were provided by collaborators in the United States, Italy and Spain. The material from the prospective study consisted of cDNA or gDNA derived from T cells, B-cell-depleted T cells, or PBMCs. The dataset comprised deeply sampled blood TCRbeta repertoires from subjects exposed to, actively infected with, or recovered from COVID-19. The repertoires were made available in a free public database intended to serve as a resource for research on the immune response to SARS-CoV-2. The samples were drawn from the first 160 participants of the ongoing ImmuneRACE study and from more than 1,000 subjects provided by 6 global collaborators. The sample metadata nearly always contained a de-identified subject ID, COVID-19 status, age in years and sex. Where available, HLA class I and class II types were taken from metadata supplied by the sample provider and were not determined by assay-based typing. The full study reports these points: The quantity of clinical and demographic metadata differed by source and by participant and was supplied without curation.

The collaborating institutions used their own protocols to collect whole blood in K2EDTA tubes. For TCRbeta analysis, collaborators shipped samples as frozen whole blood, isolated PBMCs, or DNA extracted from either of those sample types. With respect to this clone: Its antigen specificity is not known. There are no base qualities to consult, and no much larger clone falls within one base.

The immunoSEQ Assay, a bias-controlled multiplex PCR, was used to amplify TCRbeta CDR3 regions from genomic DNA. The authors processed their data as follows. Within the assay, amplification of reference gene primers was used to estimate how many nucleated cells each sample contained. Sequence reads were collapsed and filtered to measure the absolute abundance of every unique TCRbeta CDR3 rearrangement. For each sample, productive Simpson clonality was calculated by taking the square root of Simpson's diversity index across productive rearrangements. The immuneACCESS repertoire file appears here via TCRdb, limited to in-frame rearrangements. These files lack a portion of the clones; in checked studies, under half of the deficit traces to unresolved V genes, and the cause of the others is not known. The V and J calls and clone size are taken from that table; D and trimming were inferred from the DNA. Recorded for this sample are roughly 50,000 clones; roughly 82% of them occurred a single time. Approximately 2.1% of the sample is in the top ten clones.

The sequence was obtained from an older woman with acute or convalescent COVID-19. Sequencing was performed on peripheral blood.

CDR3 loop: CASSLPSGGTTDTQYF. The bases read TGCGCCAGCAGCTTGCCTAGCGGGGGGACTACAGATACGCAGTATTTT. This receptor chain uses TRBV5-1 and TRBJ2-3; 11 bases in between match TRBD2. As encoded in the germline V gene, CDR1 is SGHRS while CDR2 is YFSETQ. Ends trimmed: V by 1 base, J by 3 bases; bases unmatched to a gene: 4. From its cysteine to its phenylalanine, the CDR3 spans 16 amino acids. CDR3 DNA is the only sequence kept; it has 48 bases, read in frame from the first base.